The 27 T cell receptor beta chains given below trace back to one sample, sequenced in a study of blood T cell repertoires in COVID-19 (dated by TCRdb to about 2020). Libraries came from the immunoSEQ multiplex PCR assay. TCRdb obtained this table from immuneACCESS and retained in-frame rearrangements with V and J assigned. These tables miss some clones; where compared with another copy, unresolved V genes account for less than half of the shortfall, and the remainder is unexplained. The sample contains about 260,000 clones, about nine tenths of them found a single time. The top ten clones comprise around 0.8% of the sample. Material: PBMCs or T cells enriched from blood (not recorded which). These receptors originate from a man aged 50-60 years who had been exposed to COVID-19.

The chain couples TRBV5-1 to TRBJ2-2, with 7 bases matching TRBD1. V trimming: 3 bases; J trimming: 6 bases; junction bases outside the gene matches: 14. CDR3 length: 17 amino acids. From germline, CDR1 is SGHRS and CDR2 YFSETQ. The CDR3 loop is CASSSLLSTGWAGELFF. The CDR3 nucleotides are TGCGCCAGCAGCTCGCTTTTATCGACAGGGTGGGCCGGGGAGCTGTTTTTT.

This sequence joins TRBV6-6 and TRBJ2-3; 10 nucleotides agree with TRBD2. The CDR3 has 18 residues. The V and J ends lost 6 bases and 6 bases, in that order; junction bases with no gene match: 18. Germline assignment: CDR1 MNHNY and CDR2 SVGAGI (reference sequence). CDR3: CASRRYSSGSLLGDTQYF. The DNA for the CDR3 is TGTGCCAGCAGACGATACTCTAGCGGGAGCTTGTTGGGTGATACGCAGTATTTT.

CDR3 DNA sequence: TGTGCCAGCAGCCGAGGAAGGACAGGGGATGAGCAGTTCTTC. It specifies CASSRGRTGDEQFF. The genes are TRBV4-2 and TRBJ2-1, with 9 positions matching TRBD1. Germline CDR1 and CDR2: LGHNA and YNFKEQ. Germline trimming cut 4 bases from V and 8 bases from J; bases unmatched to any gene: 6. The CDR3 has 14 residues.

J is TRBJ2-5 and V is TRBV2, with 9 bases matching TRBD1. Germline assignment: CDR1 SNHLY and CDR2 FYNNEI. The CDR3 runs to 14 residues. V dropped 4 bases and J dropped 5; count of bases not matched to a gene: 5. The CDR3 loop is CASSVQGAEETQYF. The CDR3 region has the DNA TGTGCCAGCAGTGTACAGGGGGCCGAGGAGACCCAGTACTTC.

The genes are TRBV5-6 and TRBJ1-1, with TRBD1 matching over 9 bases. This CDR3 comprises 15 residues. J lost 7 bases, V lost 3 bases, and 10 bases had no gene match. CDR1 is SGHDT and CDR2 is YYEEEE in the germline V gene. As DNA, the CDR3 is TGTGCCAGCAGCTGGTTACAGGGGGCGCAGGGTGAAGCTTTCTTT. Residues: CASSWLQGAQGEAFF.

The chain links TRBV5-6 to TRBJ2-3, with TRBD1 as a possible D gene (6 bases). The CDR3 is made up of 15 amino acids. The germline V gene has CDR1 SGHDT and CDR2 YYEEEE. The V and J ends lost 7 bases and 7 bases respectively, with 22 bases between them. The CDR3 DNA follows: TGTGCCAGCGGAACCCTAGGGGGTATTGTGTATACGCAGTATTTT. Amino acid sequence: CASGTLGGIVYTQYF.

In nucleotides, the CDR3 is TGTGCCTGGAGCCTGGGGACAGTTTACGAGCAGTACGTC. Translation: CAWSLGTVYEQYV. J is TRBJ2-7 and V is TRBV30, with 7 bases lining up with TRBD1. The V gene end was trimmed by 3 bases and the J gene end by 4 bases; junction bases not matched to a gene: 6. This CDR3 comprises 13 residues. From germline, CDR1 is GTSNPN and CDR2 SVGIG (reference sequence).

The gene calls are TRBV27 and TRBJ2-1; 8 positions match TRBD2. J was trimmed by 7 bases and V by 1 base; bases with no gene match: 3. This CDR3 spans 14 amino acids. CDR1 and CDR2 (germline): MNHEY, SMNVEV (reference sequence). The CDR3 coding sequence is TGTGCCAGCAGTTTATGGTCGGGGGGGAATGAGCAGTTCTTC. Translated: CASSLWSGGNEQFF.

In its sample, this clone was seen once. The CDR3 DNA reads TGTGCCAGCTCACTAGGGGCCAAGCGTGGGACCCAGTACTTC. As protein: CASSLGAKRGTQYF. The chain uses TRBV18 and TRBJ2-5, with D tentatively TRBD1 (5 bases). The CDR3 is made up of 14 amino acids. V was cut by 4 bases and J by 7 bases, with 16 bases left in between. Looked up from germline, CDR1 is KGHSH and CDR2 is LQKENI. Variable domain in full (rest from reference TRBV18 and TRBJ2-5): NAGVMQNPRHLVRRRGQEARLRCSPMKGHSHVYWYRQLPEEGLKFMVYLQKENIIDESGMPKERFSAEFPKEGPSILRIQQVVRGDSAAYFCASSLGAKRGTQYFGPGTRLLVL.

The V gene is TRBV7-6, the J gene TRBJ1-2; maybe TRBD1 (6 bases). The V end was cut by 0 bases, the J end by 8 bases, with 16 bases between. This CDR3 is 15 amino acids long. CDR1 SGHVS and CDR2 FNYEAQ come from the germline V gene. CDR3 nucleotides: TGTGCCAGCAGCTTAGCTACAGGGAGTAATGTCGGCTACACCTTC. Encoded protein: CASSLATGSNVGYTF. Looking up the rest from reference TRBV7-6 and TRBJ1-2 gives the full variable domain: GAGVSQSPRYKVTKRGQDVALRCDPISGHVSLYWYRQALGQGPEFLTYFNYEAQQDKSGLPNDRFSAERPEGSISTLTIQRTEQRDSAMYRCASSLATGSNVGYTFGSGTRLTVV.

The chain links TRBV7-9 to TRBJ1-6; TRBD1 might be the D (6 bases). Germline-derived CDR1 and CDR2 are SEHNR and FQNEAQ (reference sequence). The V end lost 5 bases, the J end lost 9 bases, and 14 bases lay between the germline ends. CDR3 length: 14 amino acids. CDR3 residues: CASSPAGGPSPLHF. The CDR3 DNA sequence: TGTGCCAGCAGCCCCGCCGGGGGGCCTTCACCCCTCCACTTT.

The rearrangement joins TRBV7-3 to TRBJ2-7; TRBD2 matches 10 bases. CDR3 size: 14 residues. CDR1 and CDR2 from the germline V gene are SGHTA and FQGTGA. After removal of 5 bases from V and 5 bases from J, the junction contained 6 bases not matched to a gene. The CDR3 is CASSVSGGIDEQYF. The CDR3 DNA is TGTGCCAGCAGCGTTAGCGGGGGGATAGACGAGCAGTACTTC.

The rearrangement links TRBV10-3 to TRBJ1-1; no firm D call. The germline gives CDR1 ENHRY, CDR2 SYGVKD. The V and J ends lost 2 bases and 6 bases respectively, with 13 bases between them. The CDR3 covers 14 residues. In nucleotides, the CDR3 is TGTGCCATCAGTGAGCAGGCAGACCTATCTGAAGCTTTCTTT. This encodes CAISEQADLSEAFF.

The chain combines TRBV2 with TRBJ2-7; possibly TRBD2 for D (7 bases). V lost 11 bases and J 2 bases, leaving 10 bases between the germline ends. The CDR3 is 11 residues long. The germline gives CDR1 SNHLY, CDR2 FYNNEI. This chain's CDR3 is CAGGAPYEQYV. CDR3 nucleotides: TGTGCCGGGGGGGCTCCCTACGAGCAGTACGTC.

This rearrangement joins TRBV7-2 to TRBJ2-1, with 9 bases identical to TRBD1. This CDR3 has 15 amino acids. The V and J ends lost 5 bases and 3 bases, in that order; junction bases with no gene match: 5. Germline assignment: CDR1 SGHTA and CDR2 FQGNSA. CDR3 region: CASSDGTGFYNEQFF. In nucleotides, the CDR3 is TGTGCCAGCAGCGACGGGACAGGGTTCTACAATGAGCAGTTCTTC.

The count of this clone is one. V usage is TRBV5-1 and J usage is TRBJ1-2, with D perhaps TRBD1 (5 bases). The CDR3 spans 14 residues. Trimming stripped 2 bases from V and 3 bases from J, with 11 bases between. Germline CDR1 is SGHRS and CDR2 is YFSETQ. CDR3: CASSFQGWDYGYTF. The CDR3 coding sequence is TGCGCCAGCAGCTTCCAGGGTTGGGACTATGGCTACACCTTC.

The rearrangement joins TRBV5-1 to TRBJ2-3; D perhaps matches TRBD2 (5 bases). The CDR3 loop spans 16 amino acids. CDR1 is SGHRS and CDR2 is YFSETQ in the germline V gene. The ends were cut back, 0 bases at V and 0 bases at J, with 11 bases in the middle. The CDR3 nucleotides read TGCGCCAGCAGCTTGGGCGGGCGAGTGAGCACAGATACGCAGTATTTT. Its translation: CASSLGGRVSTDTQYF.

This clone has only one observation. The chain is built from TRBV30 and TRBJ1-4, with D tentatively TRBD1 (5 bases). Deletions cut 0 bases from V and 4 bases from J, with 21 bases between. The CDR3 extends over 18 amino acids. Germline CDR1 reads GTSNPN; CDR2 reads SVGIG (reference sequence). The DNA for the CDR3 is TGTGCCTGGAGTGTAAGGGCCCAGGGAGGGGTTTTTAATGAAAAACTGTTTTTT. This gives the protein CAWSVRAQGGVFNEKLFF. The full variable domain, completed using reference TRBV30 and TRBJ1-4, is SQTIHQWPATLVQPVGSPLSLECTVEGTSNPNLYWYRQAAGRGLQLLFYSVGIGQISSEVPQNLSASRPQDRQFILSSKKLLLSDSGFYLCAWSVRAQGGVFNEKLFFGSGTQLSVL.

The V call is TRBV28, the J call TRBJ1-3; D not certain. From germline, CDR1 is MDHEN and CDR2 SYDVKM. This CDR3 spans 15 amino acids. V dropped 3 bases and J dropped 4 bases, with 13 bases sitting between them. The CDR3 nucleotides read TGTGCCAGCAGTTTGGCCAAGACGAGGGGAAACACCATATATTTT. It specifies CASSLAKTRGNTIYF.

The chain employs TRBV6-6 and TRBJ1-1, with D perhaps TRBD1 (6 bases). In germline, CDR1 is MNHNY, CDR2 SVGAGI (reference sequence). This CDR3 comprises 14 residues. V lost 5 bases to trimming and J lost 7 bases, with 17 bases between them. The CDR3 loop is CASSPPRDNREAFF. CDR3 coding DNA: TGTGCCAGCAGTCCTCCCCGGGACAACCGTGAAGCTTTCTTT.

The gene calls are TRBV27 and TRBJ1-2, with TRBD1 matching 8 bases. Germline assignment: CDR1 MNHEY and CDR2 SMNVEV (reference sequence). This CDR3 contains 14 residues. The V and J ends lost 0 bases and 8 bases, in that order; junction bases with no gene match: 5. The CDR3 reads CASSLSWTGSGYTF. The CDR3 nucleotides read TGTGCCAGCAGTTTATCCTGGACAGGGAGCGGCTACACCTTC.

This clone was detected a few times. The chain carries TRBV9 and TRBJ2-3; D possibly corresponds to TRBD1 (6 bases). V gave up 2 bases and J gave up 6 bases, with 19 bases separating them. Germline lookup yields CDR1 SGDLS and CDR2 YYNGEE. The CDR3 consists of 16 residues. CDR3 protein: CASSVSFRGPLDTQYF. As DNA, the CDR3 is TGTGCCAGCAGCGTTTCTTTCAGGGGCCCTCTGGATACGCAGTATTTT.

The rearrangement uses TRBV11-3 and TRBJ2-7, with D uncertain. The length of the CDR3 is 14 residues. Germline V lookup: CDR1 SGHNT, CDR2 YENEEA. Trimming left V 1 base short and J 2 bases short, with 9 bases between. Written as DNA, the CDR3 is TGTGCCAGCAGCTTAGCCGGCGGAACCTACGAGCAGTACTTC. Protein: CASSLAGGTYEQYF.

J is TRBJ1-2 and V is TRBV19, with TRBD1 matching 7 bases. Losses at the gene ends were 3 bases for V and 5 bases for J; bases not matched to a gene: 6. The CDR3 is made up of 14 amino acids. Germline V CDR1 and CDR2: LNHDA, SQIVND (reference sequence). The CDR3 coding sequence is TGTGCCAGTAGTATGGGCAGGGGGGCATATGGCTACACCTTC. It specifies CASSMGRGAYGYTF.

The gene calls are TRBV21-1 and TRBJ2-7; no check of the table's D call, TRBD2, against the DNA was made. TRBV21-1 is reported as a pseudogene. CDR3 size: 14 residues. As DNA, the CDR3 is TGTGCCAGTACGATTTCGGGGATGGCCTACGAGCAGTACGTC. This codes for CASTISGMAYEQYV.

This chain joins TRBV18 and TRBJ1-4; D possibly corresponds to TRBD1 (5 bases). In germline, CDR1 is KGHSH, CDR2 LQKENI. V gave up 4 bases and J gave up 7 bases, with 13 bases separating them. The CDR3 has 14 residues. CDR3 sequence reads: CASSLGGVIEKLFF. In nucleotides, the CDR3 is TGTGCCAGCTCACTTGGAGGGGTAATTGAAAAACTGTTTTTT.

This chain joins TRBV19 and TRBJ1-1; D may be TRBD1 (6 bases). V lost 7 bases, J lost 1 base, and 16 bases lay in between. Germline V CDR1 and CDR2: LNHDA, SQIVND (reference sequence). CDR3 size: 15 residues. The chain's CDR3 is CASTPRGGGNTEAFF. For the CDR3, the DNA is TGTGCCAGTACTCCTCGGGGGGGCGGGAACACTGAAGCTTTCTTT.